This TCR beta chain was retrieved from a study of blood T cells in healthy people across ages. Study conclusions and caveats: It was held that diversity estimates obtained from one million T cells represented underestimates.

Points on this clonotype: Antigen specificity is unknown.

The use of a sample-barcoded 5' primer and a J-beta primer mix characterized a second PCR of roughly 6 to 12 cycles. TCRdb fed the 5' RACE reads into MiXCR, producing one record per CDR3 protein. Found here are 800,000 to 1,000,000 distinct CDR3 sequences, roughly 43% of them singletons; the top ten hold around 15%. The sequenced sample consisted of blood. The clonotype originates from a man aged 25 to 40 in good health.

The CDR3 nucleotides read TGCGCCAGCAGCCAAGAACAGGGGCCCTACGAGCAGTACTTC. This sequence encodes CASSQEQGPYEQYF. J is TRBJ2-7 and V is TRBV4-1, with 7 bases fitting TRBD1. This CDR3 has 14 residues. Germline V gene data show CDR1 as MGHRA and CDR2 as YSYEKL. V shed 0 bases and J 2 bases; nucleotides not matched to a gene: 1.